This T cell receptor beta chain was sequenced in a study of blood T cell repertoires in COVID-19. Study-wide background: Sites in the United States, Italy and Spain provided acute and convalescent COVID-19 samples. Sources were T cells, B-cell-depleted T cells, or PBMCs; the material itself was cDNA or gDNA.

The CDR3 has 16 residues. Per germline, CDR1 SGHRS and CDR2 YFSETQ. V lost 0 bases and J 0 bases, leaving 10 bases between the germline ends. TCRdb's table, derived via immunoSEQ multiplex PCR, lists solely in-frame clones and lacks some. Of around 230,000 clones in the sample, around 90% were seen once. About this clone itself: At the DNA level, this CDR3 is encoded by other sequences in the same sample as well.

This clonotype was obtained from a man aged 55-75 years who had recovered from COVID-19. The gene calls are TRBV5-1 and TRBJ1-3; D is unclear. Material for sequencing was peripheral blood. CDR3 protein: CASSLAQSTSGNTIYF. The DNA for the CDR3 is TGCGCCAGCAGCTTGGCACAGTCGACCTCTGGAAACACCATATATTTT.